This TCR beta chain was observed in a study of blood T cell repertoires in COVID-19. Overall study: Samples representing acute and convalescent COVID-19 were sourced from the United States, Italy and Spain.

Germline CDR1 is SGHRS and CDR2 is YFSETQ. Trimming took 0 bases from V and 5 from J; bases not matched to a gene: 18. The CDR3 loop spans 20 amino acids. The assay was immunoSEQ multiplex PCR, and TCRdb's table has in-frame clones only and misses some. The repertoire has fewer than 50,000 clones, more than 75% of them found once; the top ten carry about a tenth. The specimen sequenced was peripheral blood. The chain joins TRBV5-1 to TRBJ2-1, with 9 bases that match TRBD2. The clonotype originates from a man between 45 and 60 years old with active COVID-19. The CDR3 region is CASSLAGGSPGTSRNNEQFF. The DNA of the CDR3 is TGCGCCAGCAGCTTGGCCGGGGGCAGTCCCGGGACTAGCAGGAACAATGAGCAGTTCTTC.